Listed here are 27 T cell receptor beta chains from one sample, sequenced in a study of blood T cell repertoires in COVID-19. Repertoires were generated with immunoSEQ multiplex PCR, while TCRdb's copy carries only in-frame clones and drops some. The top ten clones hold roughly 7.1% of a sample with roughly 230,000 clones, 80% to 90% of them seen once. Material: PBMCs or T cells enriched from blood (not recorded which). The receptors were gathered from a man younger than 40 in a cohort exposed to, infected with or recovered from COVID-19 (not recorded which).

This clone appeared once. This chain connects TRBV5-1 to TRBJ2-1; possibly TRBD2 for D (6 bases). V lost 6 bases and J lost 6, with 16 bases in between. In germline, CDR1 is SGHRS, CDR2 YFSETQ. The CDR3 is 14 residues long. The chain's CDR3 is CASTQDYFPNEQFF. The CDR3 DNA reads TGCGCCAGCACCCAGGACTATTTCCCCAATGAGCAGTTCTTC.

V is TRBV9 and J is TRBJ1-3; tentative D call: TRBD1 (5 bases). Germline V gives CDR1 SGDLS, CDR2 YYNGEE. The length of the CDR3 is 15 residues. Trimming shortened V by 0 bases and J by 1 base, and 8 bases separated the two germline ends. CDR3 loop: CASSVGGLSGNTIYF. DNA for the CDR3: TGTGCCAGCAGCGTAGGGGGACTATCTGGAAACACCATATATTTT.

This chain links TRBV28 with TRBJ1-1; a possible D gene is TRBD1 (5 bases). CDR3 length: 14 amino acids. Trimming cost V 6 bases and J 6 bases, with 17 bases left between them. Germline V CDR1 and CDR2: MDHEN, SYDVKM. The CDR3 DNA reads TGTGCCAGCAGCCAAGGCAGGGTCACCCCTGAAGCTTTCTTT. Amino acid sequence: CASSQGRVTPEAFF.

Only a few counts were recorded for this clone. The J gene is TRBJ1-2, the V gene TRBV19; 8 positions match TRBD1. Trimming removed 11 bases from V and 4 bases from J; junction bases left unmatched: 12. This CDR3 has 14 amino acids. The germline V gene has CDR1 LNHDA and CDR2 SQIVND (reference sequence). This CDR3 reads CAAGDRSTSYGYTF. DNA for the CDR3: TGTGCCGCAGGGGACAGGAGCACTTCCTATGGCTACACCTTC.

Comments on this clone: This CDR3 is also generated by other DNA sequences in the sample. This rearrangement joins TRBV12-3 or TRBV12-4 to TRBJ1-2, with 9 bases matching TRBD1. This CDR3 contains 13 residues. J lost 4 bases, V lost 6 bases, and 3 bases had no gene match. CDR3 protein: CASRLGQGYGYTF. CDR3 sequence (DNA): TGTGCCAGCAGACTGGGACAGGGCTATGGCTACACCTTC.

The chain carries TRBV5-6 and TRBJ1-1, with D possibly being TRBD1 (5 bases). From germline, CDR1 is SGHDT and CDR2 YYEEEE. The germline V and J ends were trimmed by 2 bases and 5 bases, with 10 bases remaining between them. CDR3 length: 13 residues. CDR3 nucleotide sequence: TGTGCCAGCAGCTTCGACAGCACTACTGAAGCTTTCTTT. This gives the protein CASSFDSTTEAFF. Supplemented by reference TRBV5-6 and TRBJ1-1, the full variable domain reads DAGVTQSPTHLIKTRGQQVTLRCSPKSGHDTVSWYQQALGQGPQFIFQYYEEEERQRGNFPDRFSGHQFPNYSSELNVNALLLGDSALYLCASSFDSTTEAFFGQGTRLTVV.

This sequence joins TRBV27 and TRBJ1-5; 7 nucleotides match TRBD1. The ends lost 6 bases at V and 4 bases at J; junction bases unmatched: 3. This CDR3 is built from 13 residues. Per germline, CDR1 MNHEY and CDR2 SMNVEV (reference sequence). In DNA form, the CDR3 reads TGTGCCAGCAGCTGGGACAGAAATCAGCCCCAGCATTTT. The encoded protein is CASSWDRNQPQHF.

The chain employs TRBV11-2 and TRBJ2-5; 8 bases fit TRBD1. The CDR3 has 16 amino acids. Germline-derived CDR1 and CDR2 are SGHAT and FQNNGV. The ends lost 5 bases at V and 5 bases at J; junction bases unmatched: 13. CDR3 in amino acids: CASSLSLRGQDETQYF. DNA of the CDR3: TGTGCCAGCAGCCTATCTCTCAGGGGGCAGGATGAGACCCAGTACTTC.

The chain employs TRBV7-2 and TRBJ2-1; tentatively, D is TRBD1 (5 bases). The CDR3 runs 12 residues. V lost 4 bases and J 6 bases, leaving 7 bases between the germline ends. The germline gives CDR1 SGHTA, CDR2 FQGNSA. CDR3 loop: CASSSQGNEQFF. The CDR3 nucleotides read TGTGCCAGCAGCTCCCAGGGCAATGAGCAGTTCTTC.

The CDR3 DNA reads TGTGCCAGCAGCTTCACAGGGCTGGGGACTGAAGCTTTCTTT. Translated, it gives CASSFTGLGTEAFF. This chain connects TRBV7-9 to TRBJ1-1; possible D gene TRBD1, 6 bases. V gave up 3 bases and J gave up 5 bases, with 13 bases separating them. CDR1 and CDR2 from the germline V gene are SEHNR and FQNEAQ (reference sequence). This CDR3 has 14 residues.

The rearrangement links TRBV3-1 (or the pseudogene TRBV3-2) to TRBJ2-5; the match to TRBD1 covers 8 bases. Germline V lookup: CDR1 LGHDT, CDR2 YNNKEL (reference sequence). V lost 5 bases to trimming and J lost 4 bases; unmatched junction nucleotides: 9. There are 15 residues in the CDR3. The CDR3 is CASSRVDRAGETQYF. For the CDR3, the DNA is TGTGCCAGCAGCAGGGTGGACAGGGCCGGAGAGACCCAGTACTTC.

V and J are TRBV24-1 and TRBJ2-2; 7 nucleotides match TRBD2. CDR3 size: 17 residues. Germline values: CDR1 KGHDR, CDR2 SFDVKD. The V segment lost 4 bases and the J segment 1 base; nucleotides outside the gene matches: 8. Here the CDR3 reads CATSDPLGGGNTGELFF. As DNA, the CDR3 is TGTGCCACCAGTGACCCACTCGGCGGGGGGAACACCGGGGAGCTGTTTTTT.

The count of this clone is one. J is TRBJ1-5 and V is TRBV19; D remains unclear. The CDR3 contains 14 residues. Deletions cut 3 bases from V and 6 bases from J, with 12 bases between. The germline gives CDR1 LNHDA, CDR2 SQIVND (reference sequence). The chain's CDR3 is CASSMSRGSQPQHF. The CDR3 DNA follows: TGTGCCAGTAGTATGTCTCGGGGATCTCAGCCCCAGCATTTT.

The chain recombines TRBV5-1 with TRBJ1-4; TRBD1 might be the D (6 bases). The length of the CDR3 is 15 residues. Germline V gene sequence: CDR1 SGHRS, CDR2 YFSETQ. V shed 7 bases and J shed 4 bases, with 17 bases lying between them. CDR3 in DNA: TGCGCCAGCGGCAGCGGAGACAGGAATAATGAAAAACTGTTTTTT. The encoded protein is CASGSGDRNNEKLFF.

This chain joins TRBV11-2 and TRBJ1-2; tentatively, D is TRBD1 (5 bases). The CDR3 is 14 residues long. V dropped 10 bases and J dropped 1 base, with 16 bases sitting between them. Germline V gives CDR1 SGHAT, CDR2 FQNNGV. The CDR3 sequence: CATQALRDNYGYTF. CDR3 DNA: TGTGCCACCCAGGCCCTCAGGGATAACTATGGCTACACCTTC.

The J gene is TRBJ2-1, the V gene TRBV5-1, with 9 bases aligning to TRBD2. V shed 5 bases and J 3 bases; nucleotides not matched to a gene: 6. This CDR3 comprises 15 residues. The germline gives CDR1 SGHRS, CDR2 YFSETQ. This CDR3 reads CASRFSGSGYNEQFF. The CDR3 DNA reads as TGCGCCAGCAGGTTTAGCGGGAGCGGCTACAATGAGCAGTTCTTC. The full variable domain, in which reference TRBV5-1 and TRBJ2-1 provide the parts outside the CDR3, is KAGVTQTPRYLIKTRGQQVTLSCSPISGHRSVSWYQQTPGQGLQFLFEYFSETQRNKGNFPGRFSGRQFSNSRSEMNVSTLELGDSALYLCASRFSGSGYNEQFFGPGTRLTVL.

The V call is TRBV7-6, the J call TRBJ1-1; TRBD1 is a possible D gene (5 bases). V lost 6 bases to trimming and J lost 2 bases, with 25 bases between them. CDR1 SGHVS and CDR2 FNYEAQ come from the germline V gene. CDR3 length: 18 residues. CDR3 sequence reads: CASSPSINRFGGNTEAFF. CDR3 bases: TGTGCCAGCAGTCCGTCAATAAACAGGTTCGGGGGTAACACTGAAGCTTTCTTT. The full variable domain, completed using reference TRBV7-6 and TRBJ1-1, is GAGVSQSPRYKVTKRGQDVALRCDPISGHVSLYWYRQALGQGPEFLTYFNYEAQQDKSGLPNDRFSAERPEGSISTLTIQRTEQRDSAMYRCASSPSINRFGGNTEAFFGQGTRLTVV.

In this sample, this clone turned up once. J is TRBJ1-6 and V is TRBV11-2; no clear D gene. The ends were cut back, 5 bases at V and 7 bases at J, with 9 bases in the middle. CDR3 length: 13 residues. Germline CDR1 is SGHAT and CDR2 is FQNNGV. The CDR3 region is CASSLNQNSPLHF. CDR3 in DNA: TGTGCCAGCAGCCTTAACCAGAATTCACCCCTCCACTTT.

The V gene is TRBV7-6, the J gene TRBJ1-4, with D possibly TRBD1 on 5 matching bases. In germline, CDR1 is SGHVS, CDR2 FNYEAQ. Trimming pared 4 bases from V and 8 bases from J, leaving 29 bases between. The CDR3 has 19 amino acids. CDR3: CASSSTPTDSSYFGEKLFF. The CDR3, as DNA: TGTGCCAGCAGCTCCACCCCCACTGACAGTTCATACTTCGGGGAAAAACTGTTTTTT. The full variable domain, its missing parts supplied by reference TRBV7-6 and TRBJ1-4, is GAGVSQSPRYKVTKRGQDVALRCDPISGHVSLYWYRQALGQGPEFLTYFNYEAQQDKSGLPNDRFSAERPEGSISTLTIQRTEQRDSAMYRCASSSTPTDSSYFGEKLFFGSGTQLSVL.

The CDR3 coding sequence is TGCGCCAGCAGCTTGGAACCAGCGGGAGGGAGCGACGAGCAGTACTTC. It encodes CASSLEPAGGSDEQYF. The gene calls are TRBV5-1 and TRBJ2-7, with TRBD2 identical over 10 bases. Trimming cost V 0 bases and J 5 bases; bases outside gene matches: 8. Germline V lookup: CDR1 SGHRS, CDR2 YFSETQ. This CDR3 spans 16 amino acids.

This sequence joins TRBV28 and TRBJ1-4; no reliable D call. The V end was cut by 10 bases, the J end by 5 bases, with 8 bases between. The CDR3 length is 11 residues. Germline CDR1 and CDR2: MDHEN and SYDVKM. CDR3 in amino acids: CAISENEKLFF. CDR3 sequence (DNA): TGTGCCATCAGCGAGAATGAAAAACTGTTTTTT.

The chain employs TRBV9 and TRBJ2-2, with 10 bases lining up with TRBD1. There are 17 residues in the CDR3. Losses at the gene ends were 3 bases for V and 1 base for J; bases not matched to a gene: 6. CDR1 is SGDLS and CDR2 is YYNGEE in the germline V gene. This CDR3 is CASSARRDRGNTGELFF. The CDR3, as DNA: TGTGCCAGCAGCGCCAGGCGGGACAGGGGGAACACCGGGGAGCTGTTTTTT.

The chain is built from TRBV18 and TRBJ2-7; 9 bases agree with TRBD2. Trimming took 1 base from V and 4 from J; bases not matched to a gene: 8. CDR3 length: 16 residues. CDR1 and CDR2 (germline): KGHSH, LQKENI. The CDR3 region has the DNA TGTGCCAGCTCACCACAGGGGGCGGGAGGGCCGTACGAGCAGTACTTC. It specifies CASSPQGAGGPYEQYF.

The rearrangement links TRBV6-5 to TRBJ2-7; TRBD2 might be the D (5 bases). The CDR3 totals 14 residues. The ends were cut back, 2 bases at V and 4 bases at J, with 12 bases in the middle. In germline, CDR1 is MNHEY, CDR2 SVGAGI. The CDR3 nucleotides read TGTGCCAGCAGTTACATGGCGGGCTCTTACGAGCAGTACTTC. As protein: CASSYMAGSYEQYF.

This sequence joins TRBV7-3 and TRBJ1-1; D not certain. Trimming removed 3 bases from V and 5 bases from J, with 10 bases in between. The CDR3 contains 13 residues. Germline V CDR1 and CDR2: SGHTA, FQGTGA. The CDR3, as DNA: TGTGCCAGCAGCTTGGGCGAGTCGACTGAAGCTTTCTTT. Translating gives CASSLGESTEAFF.

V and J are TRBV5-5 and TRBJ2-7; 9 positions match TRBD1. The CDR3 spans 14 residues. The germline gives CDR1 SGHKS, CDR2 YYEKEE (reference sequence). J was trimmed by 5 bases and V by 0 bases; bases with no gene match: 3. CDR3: CASSLVGQGNEQYF. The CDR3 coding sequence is TGTGCCAGCAGCTTGGTGGGACAGGGAAACGAGCAGTACTTC.

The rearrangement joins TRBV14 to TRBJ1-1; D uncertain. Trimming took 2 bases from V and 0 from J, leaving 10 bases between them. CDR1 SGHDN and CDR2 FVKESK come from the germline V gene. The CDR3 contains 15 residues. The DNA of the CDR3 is TGTGCCAGCAGCCAATTCGACAACCTGAACACTGAAGCTTTCTTT. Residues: CASSQFDNLNTEAFF.